These T cell receptor beta chains were read from a single sample in a study of PD-1 blockade in classical Hodgkin lymphoma. This table comes from immunoSEQ multiplex PCR, and its TCRdb copy is limited to in-frame clones, with some not included. The repertoire includes 20,000 to 30,000 clones, more than 80% of them detected once, and about 0.55% sits in the top ten. The sequencing input was CD4+ T cells from blood. The source is a human donor with classical Hodgkin lymphoma. Both conserved end residues are part of each CDR3. Each record gives: V gene, J gene, clone size, D gene, CDR3 DNA, CDR3 protein. A D gene is named only where the DNA matches it firmly. Size is stated for part of the rows, as once, few or many counts, or as a class when the clone is expanded.

TRBV28,TRBJ1-1,NA,NA,TGTGCCGTCTTCGGGTGGGGTAATAGGGGGGCTGAAGCTTTCTTT,CAVFGWGNRGAEAFF
TRBV5-1,TRBJ1-3,once,NA,TGCGCCAGCAGCTTGGATCAGGGTGCTGGAAACACCATATATTTT,CASSLDQGAGNTIYF
TRBV19,TRBJ1-3,NA,NA,TGTGCCAGTAGTATAGCTGGCAGGACTGGAAACACCATATATTTT,CASSIAGRTGNTIYF
TRBV9,TRBJ2-5,NA,TRBD2,TGTGCCAGCAGCGATGATGTCCGTGGTAGCGGGGGGAGAGAGACCCAGTACTTC,CASSDDVRGSGGRETQYF
TRBV5-6,TRBJ1-2,NA,NA,TGTGCCAGCAGCTTGGTTGGAGTAAGCTATGGCTACACCTTC,CASSLVGVSYGYTF
TRBV7-9,TRBJ1-6,NA,NA,TGTGCCAGCAGGCTACAGGTTGATAATTCACCCCTCCACTTT,CASRLQVDNSPLHF
TRBV7-2,TRBJ2-7,once,NA,TGTGCCAGCAGCTTAGGGCAGTACGAGCAGTACTTC,CASSLGQYEQYF
TRBV7-9,TRBJ1-6,few,NA,TGTGCCAGCAGTTTGGGCCTAGATAATTCACCCCTCCACTTT,CASSLGLDNSPLHF
TRBV18,TRBJ1-5,few,TRBD1,TGTGCCAGCTCACCTCAGGGGGGCAATCAGCCCCAGCATTTT,CASSPQGGNQPQHF
TRBV9,TRBJ1-1,NA,NA,TGTGCCAGCCGCCCTTCGGAGTCGAACACTGAAGCTTTCTTT,CASRPSESNTEAFF
TRBV7-9,TRBJ2-3,NA,NA,TGTGCCAGCAGCCGAGCGTTCAGCACAGATACGCAGTATTTT,CASSRAFSTDTQYF
TRBV15,TRBJ2-1,NA,NA,TGTGCCACCAGCAGAGACCTTCGGGGGACCAGCTCCTACAATGAGCAGTTCTTC,CATSRDLRGTSSYNEQFF
TRBV10-3,TRBJ2-7,NA,NA,TGTGCCACCCCACCTTCGGGGGCTGTTCGTAACGAGCAGTACTTC,CATPPSGAVRNEQYF
TRBV10-3,TRBJ1-6,NA,NA,TGTGCCATCAGGGACAGTTATAATTCACCCCTCCACTTT,CAIRDSYNSPLHF
TRBV9,TRBJ2-5,NA,NA,TGTGCCAGCAGCGTTGGGGCAGAGGGGGAGACCCAGTACTTC,CASSVGAEGETQYF
TRBV4-3,TRBJ2-1,NA,TRBD1,TGCGCCAGCAGCCTATTGTATTCAGGGACAGGGGACAATGAGCAGTTCTTC,CASSLLYSGTGDNEQFF
TRBV7-9,TRBJ1-2,NA,NA,TGTGCCAGCTCCTGGGGCGGAGAAGACTATGGCTACACCTTC,CASSWGGEDYGYTF
TRBV7-9,TRBJ2-4,NA,TRBD2,TGTGCTAGCGCGGGTAGCGGGGGGAGAAAGGCCAAAAACATTCAGTACTTC,CASAGSGGRKAKNIQYF
TRBV7-2,TRBJ2-7,NA,TRBD2,TGTGCCAGCAGCACCACCAGCGGGGGGGTGGATTACGAGCAGTACTTC,CASSTTSGGVDYEQYF
TRBV7-9,TRBJ2-3,NA,NA,TGTGCCAGCAGCTATATAGGGTTAGCAGATACGCAGTATTTT,CASSYIGLADTQYF
TRBV30,TRBJ2-5,NA,NA,TGTGCCTGGAACCGGGGACAAGAGACCCAGTACTTC,CAWNRGQETQYF
TRBV11-3,TRBJ1-1,NA,TRBD1,TGTGCCAGCAGCTTACAGGGGGAGAACACTGAAGCTTTCTTT,CASSLQGENTEAFF
TRBV7-2,TRBJ2-3,NA,NA,TGTGCCAGCAGCTTCGACCCACCTCTAGCGACGGCAGATACGCAGTATTTT,CASSFDPPLATADTQYF
TRBV19,TRBJ2-3,NA,TRBD1,TGTGCCCTAAGTGGTGGACAGGGGGCACACACAGATACGCAGTATTTT,CALSGGQGAHTDTQYF
TRBV4-3,TRBJ2-3,NA,TRBD1,TGCGCCAGCAGCCAAGACGACAGGGCAGATACGCAGTATTTT,CASSQDDRADTQYF
TRBV5-4,TRBJ2-1,NA,TRBD2,TGTGCCAGCTTAAGCGGGGGGGCTAGGGGTGAGCAGTTCTTC,CASLSGGARGEQFF
TRBV18,TRBJ1-4,NA,NA,TGTGCCAGCTCACCGTCCGATGCTCGGAAAAAACTGTTTTTT,CASSPSDARKKLFF
TRBV19,TRBJ1-5,NA,NA,TGTGCCAGTAGTGAGGGCAATCAGCCCCAGCATTTT,CASSEGNQPQHF
TRBV5-4,TRBJ2-5,NA,NA,TGTGCCAGCAGCCCCGTGCGCACACAAGAGACCCAGTACTTC,CASSPVRTQETQYF